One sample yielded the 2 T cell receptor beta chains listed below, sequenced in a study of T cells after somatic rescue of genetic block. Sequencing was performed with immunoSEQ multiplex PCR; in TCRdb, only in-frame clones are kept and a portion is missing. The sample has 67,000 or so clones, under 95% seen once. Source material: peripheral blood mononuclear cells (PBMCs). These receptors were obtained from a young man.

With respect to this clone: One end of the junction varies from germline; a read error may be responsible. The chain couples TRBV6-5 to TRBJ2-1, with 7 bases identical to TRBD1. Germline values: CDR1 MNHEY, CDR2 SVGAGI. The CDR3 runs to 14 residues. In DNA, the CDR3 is TGTGCCAGCAGTTACCGGACAGGTTACAATCAGCAGTTCTTC. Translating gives CASSYRTGYNQQFF.

The CDR3: CASSTRRDRGTDTQYF. The CDR3 bases are TGTGCCAGCAGCACTCGACGGGACAGGGGCACAGATACGCAGTATTTT. The V call is TRBV9, the J call TRBJ2-3; 9 nucleotides match TRBD1. Germline V gene data show CDR1 as SGDLS and CDR2 as YYNGEE. CDR3 length: 16 residues. Trimming removed 4 bases from V and 1 base from J; junction bases left unmatched: 7.